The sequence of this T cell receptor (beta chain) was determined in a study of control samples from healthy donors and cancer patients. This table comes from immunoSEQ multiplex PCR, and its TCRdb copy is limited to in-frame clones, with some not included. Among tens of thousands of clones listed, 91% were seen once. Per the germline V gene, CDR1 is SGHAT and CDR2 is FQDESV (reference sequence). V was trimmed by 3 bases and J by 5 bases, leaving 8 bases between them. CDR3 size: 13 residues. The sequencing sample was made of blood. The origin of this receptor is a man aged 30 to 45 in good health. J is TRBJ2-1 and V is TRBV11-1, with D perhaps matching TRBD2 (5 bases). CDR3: CASSFSRDNEQFF. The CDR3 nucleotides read TGTGCCAGCAGCTTTTCGCGGGACAATGAGCAGTTCTTC.